The clone carrying this TCR beta chain was observed a single time. Its antigen is currently unknown. The CDR3 length is 16 residues. Germline CDR1 and CDR2: MDHEN and SYDVKM. V dropped 4 bases and J dropped 4; count of bases not matched to a gene: 8. The sample belongs to a study of cytomegalovirus exposure and HLA in healthy donors. Study-wide points: When analyzed later, a missense DCLRE1C variant was found to be linked to TCR beta V- and J-gene trimming. Researchers had no immune exposure information except CMV serostatus available.

The PCR ran on 60 Vbeta and 13 Jbeta primers. In the authors' methods: Unique TCR beta chains numbered around 80 million in a later analysis, with roughly 11 million shared. Libraries were prepared by immunoSEQ multiplex PCR; TCRdb keeps only in-frame clonotypes and omits some of them. V, J and clone size reflect that table, while D and trimming were determined from the DNA. The data show some 180,000 clones, 79% seen once. The source is a woman aged 25 to 39 in good health and CMV-seropositive. This rearrangement joins TRBV28 to TRBJ2-2; TRBD2 matches 8 bases. Sequenced sample: PBMCs. CDR3 DNA: TGTGCCAGCAGTTACAAAGGGACTAGTCGCACCGGGGAGCTGTTTTTT. Translating it yields CASSYKGTSRTGELFF.